One and the same sample provided the 5 T cell receptor beta chains below, sequenced in a study of shared clonotypes between healthy human individuals. Naive CD8 cells, CD45RO-negative and positively selected for CCR7, excluded terminally differentiated effector memory CD45RA+ cells. TCRdb's table, derived via immunoSEQ multiplex PCR, lists solely in-frame clones and lacks some. The sample includes under 600,000 clones, 98% of them seen just once. Sequencing input: naive CD8+ T cells sorted from blood. Every receptor here comes from a man aged 25-40 years in good health.

The rearrangement joins TRBV6-6 to TRBJ2-2; D is ambiguous. Germline loops: CDR1 MNHNY, CDR2 SVGAGI (reference sequence). This CDR3 is 13 amino acids long. Trimming took off 2 bases at V and 5 bases at J, with 6 bases between the two ends. The CDR3 DNA sequence: TGTGCCAGCAGTTACGGGCTGACCGGGGAGCTGTTTTTT. It specifies CASSYGLTGELFF.

This clone was seen a handful of times. The genes are TRBV5-6 and TRBJ1-1; D remains unclear. The CDR3 has 14 amino acids. The V gene's germline CDR1 is SGHDT and CDR2 YYEEEE. The V end was cut by 0 bases, the J end by 3 bases, with 9 bases between. CDR3 DNA sequence: TGTGCCAGCAGCTTGGTTGACACCTACACTGAAGCTTTCTTT. This sequence encodes CASSLVDTYTEAFF.

V usage is TRBV27 and J usage is TRBJ1-5; D possibly corresponds to TRBD1 (6 bases). The CDR3 length is 17 residues. Trimming shortened V by 5 bases and J by 0 bases, and 17 bases separated the two germline ends. Germline V gene data show CDR1 as MNHEY and CDR2 as SMNVEV (reference sequence). CDR3 in amino acids: CASSTLAGAYSNQPQHF. The DNA for the CDR3 is TGTGCCAGCAGTACCTTAGCAGGGGCCTATAGCAATCAGCCCCAGCATTTT.

The V call is TRBV7-7, the J call TRBJ1-1, with D unclear. The CDR3 has 12 residues. Germline V gene data show CDR1 as SSHAT and CDR2 as FNYEAQ (reference sequence). Trimming cost V 11 bases and J 5 bases, with 15 bases left between them. The CDR3 region is CAAGRGFTEAFF. DNA for the CDR3: TGTGCCGCGGGGAGAGGGTTTACTGAAGCTTTCTTT.

The CDR3: CATSTGGPYGYTF. The DNA of the CDR3 is TGTGCCACCTCTACGGGGGGCCCCTATGGCTACACCTTC. The V and J genes are TRBV7-9 and TRBJ1-2, with TRBD1 as a possible D gene (6 bases). CDR1 SEHNR and CDR2 FQNEAQ come from the germline V gene (reference sequence). This CDR3 is built from 13 residues. Trimming cost V 10 bases and J 4 bases, with 16 bases left between them.